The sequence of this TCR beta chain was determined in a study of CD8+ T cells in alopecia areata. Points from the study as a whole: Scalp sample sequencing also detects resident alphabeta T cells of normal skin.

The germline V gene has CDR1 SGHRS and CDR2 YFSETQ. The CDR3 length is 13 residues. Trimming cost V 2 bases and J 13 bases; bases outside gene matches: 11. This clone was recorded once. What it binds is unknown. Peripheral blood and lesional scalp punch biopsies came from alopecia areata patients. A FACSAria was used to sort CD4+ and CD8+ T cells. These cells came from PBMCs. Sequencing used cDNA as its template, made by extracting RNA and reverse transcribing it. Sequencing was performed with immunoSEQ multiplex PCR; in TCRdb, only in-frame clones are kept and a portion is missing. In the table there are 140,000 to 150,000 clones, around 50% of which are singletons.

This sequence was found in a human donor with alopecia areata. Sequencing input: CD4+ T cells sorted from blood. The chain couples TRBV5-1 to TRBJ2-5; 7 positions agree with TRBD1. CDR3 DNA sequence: TGCGCCAGCAGCTTACCGGGACAGCCGGTCGGGTACTTC. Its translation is CASSLPGQPVGYF.